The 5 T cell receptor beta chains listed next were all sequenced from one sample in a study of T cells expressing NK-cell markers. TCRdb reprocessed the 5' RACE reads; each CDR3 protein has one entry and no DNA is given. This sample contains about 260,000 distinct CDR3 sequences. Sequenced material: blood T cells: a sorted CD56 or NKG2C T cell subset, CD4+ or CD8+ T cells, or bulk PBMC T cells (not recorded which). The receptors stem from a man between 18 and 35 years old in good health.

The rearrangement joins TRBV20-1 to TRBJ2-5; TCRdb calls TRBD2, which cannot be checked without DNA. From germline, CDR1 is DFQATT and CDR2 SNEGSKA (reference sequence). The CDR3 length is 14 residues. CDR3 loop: CSARLAGVRETQYF.

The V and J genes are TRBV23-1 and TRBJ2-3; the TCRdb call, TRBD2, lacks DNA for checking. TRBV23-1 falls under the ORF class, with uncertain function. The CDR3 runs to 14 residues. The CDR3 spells CASNRATEPDTQYF.

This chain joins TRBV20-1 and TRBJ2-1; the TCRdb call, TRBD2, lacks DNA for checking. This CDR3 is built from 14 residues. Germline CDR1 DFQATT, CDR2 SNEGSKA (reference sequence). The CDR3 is CSVGTPLAGNEQFF.

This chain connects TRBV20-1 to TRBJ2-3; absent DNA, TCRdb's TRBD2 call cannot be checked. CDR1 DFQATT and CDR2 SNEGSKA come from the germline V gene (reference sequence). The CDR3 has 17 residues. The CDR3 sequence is CSASVATSGTYTDTQYF.

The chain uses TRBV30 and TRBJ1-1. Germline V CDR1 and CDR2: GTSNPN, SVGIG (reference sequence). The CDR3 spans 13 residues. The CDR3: CAWSGQLNTEAFF.